Below, 19 T cell receptor beta chains from the same sample are listed, as sequenced in a study of T cell responses to AZD1222 COVID-19 vaccine. Some clones are missing from TCRdb's copy, which holds only in-frame ones; the method was immunoSEQ multiplex PCR. The data show some 110,000 clones, with 92% seen just once and over 1.5% held by the top ten. The material sequenced was peripheral blood, taken on day 0 of AZD1222 vaccination. The receptors stem from an adult in good health.

On this clone itself: Other nucleotide sequences from this sample produce the same CDR3. V usage is TRBV18 and J usage is TRBJ1-1; D is possibly TRBD1 (5 bases). Germline CDR1 reads KGHSH; CDR2 reads LQKENI. Trimming removed 3 bases at V and 1 base at J, with 9 bases between. CDR3 length: 14 amino acids. DNA for the CDR3: TGTGCCAGCTCACCGGGGCAGGGGAACACTGAAGCTTTCTTT. Amino acid sequence: CASSPGQGNTEAFF.

V and J are TRBV6-5 and TRBJ2-2; the D is unclear. The CDR3 extends over 14 amino acids. Germline CDR1 MNHEY, CDR2 SVGAGI. With 6 bases removed from V and 4 bases from J, the gap between germline ends came to 12 bases. CDR3 nucleotides: TGTGCCAGCAGCAGAGGCACGAGCACCGGGGAGCTGTTTTTT. Translation: CASSRGTSTGELFF.

V gene TRBV18 combines with J gene TRBJ2-1, with TRBD1 matching over 10 bases. The CDR3 spans 21 residues. Germline CDR1 is KGHSH and CDR2 is LQKENI. J gave up 0 bases and V 6 bases, and 20 bases lay outside the gene matches. CDR3 loop: CASSHLGTGDQAPSSYNEQFF. CDR3 in DNA: TGTGCCAGCTCCCACTTGGGGACAGGGGACCAGGCCCCTAGCTCCTACAATGAGCAGTTCTTC.

The chain joins TRBV2 to TRBJ2-5; TRBD1 or TRBD2 may be the D gene (5 bases each). Between the trimmed V and J ends, which lost 4 bases and 1 base, there was a span of 16 bases. Germline V CDR1 and CDR2: SNHLY, FYNNEI. The CDR3 has 16 residues. Here the CDR3 reads CASSGSLGVAQETQYF. In nucleotides, the CDR3 is TGTGCCAGCAGTGGGTCCCTGGGGGTAGCCCAAGAGACCCAGTACTTC.

The chain recombines TRBV6-5 with TRBJ1-6; a possible D gene is TRBD1 (5 bases). The length of the CDR3 is 16 residues. Per the germline V gene, CDR1 is MNHEY and CDR2 is SVGAGI. Trimming took off 0 bases at V and 9 bases at J, with 15 bases between the two ends. The CDR3 nucleotides read TGTGCCAGCAGTTACTCGATCCTGGGGCCCGGTTCACCCCTCCACTTT. Translation: CASSYSILGPGSPLHF.

The chain has TRBV11-3 and TRBJ1-1; D unresolved. Germline values: CDR1 SGHNT, CDR2 YENEEA. Trimming left V 2 bases short and J 0 bases short, with 7 bases between. The CDR3 contains 14 residues. The CDR3 is CASSLTQMNTEAFF. CDR3 nucleotides: TGTGCCAGCAGCTTAACCCAGATGAACACTGAAGCTTTCTTT.

J is TRBJ1-2 and V is TRBV2; the D is unclear. The germline V gene has CDR1 SNHLY and CDR2 FYNNEI. Trimming cost V 0 bases and J 4 bases, with 3 bases left between them. CDR3 length: 12 amino acids. CDR3 residues: CASSEAGYGYTF. CDR3 bases: TGTGCCAGCAGTGAAGCTGGCTATGGCTACACCTTC.

The CDR3 here is CASSLLGFNQPQHF. CDR3 bases: TGTGCCAGCAGCTTACTAGGCTTTAATCAGCCCCAGCATTTT. This rearrangement joins TRBV7-2 to TRBJ1-5; no reliable D call. Trimming left V 2 bases short and J 4 bases short, with 9 bases between. The CDR3 contains 14 residues. Germline CDR1 and CDR2: SGHTA and FQGNSA.

The J gene is TRBJ2-7, the V gene TRBV6-1; D is uncertain. Germline CDR1 reads MNHNS; CDR2 reads SASEGT. With 3 bases removed from V and 5 bases from J, the gap between germline ends came to 14 bases. CDR3 size: 14 residues. CDR3 region: CASSEGPPYNEQYV. The CDR3 DNA reads TGTGCCAGCAGTGAGGGCCCACCCTACAACGAGCAGTACGTC.

This chain joins TRBV11-1 and TRBJ1-1, with D hard to call. This CDR3 contains 14 residues. The V end lost 2 bases, the J end lost 5 bases, and 12 bases lay between the germline ends. Germline CDR1 reads SGHAT; CDR2 reads FQDESV (reference sequence). The CDR3 region has the DNA TGTGCCAGCAGCTTAAGGACCCGAGGGACTGAAGCTTTCTTT. Protein product: CASSLRTRGTEAFF.

The chain recombines TRBV3-1 (or the pseudogene TRBV3-2) with TRBJ1-2, with D unclear. Germline V lookup: CDR1 LGHDT, CDR2 YNNKEL (reference sequence). V was shortened by 4 bases and J by 4 bases, with 13 bases between the two germline ends. The CDR3 totals 14 residues. CDR3 region: CASSPPHGIYGYTF. CDR3 coding DNA: TGTGCCAGCAGCCCCCCCCATGGTATCTATGGCTACACCTTC.

The chain is built from TRBV11-2 and TRBJ1-2; D is uncertain. Trimming removed 5 bases from V and 8 bases from J, with 9 bases in between. Germline CDR1 SGHAT, CDR2 FQNNGV. The CDR3 length is 11 residues. The CDR3 nucleotides read TGTGCCAGCAGCCCACGTCGCGGCTACACCTTC. This gives the protein CASSPRRGYTF.

The CDR3 sequence: CAWRAPNNYGYTF. DNA for the CDR3: TGTGCCTGGAGGGCCCCCAATAACTATGGCTACACCTTC. The chain combines TRBV30 with TRBJ1-2; D uncertain. The V end was cut by 3 bases, the J end by 1 base, with 9 bases between. CDR3 length: 13 residues. CDR1 is GTSNPN, CDR2 SVGIG, per germline (reference sequence).

The rearrangement links TRBV3-1 (or the pseudogene TRBV3-2) to TRBJ2-3, with 8 bases that match TRBD2. This CDR3 has 16 residues. Trimming cost V 2 bases and J 4 bases; bases outside gene matches: 8. Germline V CDR1 and CDR2: LGHDT, YNNKEL (reference sequence). The CDR3 region is CASSQRGLGSADTQYF. Here the CDR3 DNA reads TGTGCCAGCAGCCAACGGGGACTAGGGTCAGCAGATACGCAGTATTTT.

This chain uses TRBV9 with TRBJ2-1; a possible D gene is TRBD2 (5 bases). CDR3 length equals 15 residues. V shed 1 base and J shed 5 bases, with 13 bases lying between them. Germline CDR1 reads SGDLS; CDR2 reads YYNGEE. The CDR3 DNA follows: TGTGCCAGCAGCGTATTAGGGAGTGAAAACAATGAGCAGTTCTTC. Translating it yields CASSVLGSENNEQFF.

CDR3 sequence: CASSSGRRNTEAFF. CDR3 DNA sequence: TGTGCCAGCAGTTCTGGGAGAAGGAACACTGAAGCTTTCTTT. V usage is TRBV11-2 and J usage is TRBJ1-1; D is unclear. The CDR3 has 14 amino acids. CDR1 and CDR2 (germline): SGHAT, FQNNGV. V lost 6 bases and J lost 1, with 12 bases in between.

This rearrangement joins TRBV11-2 to TRBJ1-1, with D tentatively TRBD1 (6 bases). The length of the CDR3 is 17 residues. With 3 bases removed from V and 3 bases from J, the gap between germline ends came to 20 bases. From germline, CDR1 is SGHAT and CDR2 FQNNGV. The CDR3 DNA sequence: TGTGCCAGCAGCTTCTCTCGGGGTGGGGGGCGGTACACTGAAGCTTTCTTT. Its protein is CASSFSRGGGRYTEAFF.

The rearrangement links TRBV27 to TRBJ2-1; a possible D gene is TRBD1 (5 bases). V was trimmed by 0 bases and J by 6 bases, leaving 21 bases between them. The CDR3 contains 18 residues. Germline CDR1 MNHEY, CDR2 SMNVEV (reference sequence). The CDR3 nucleotides are TGTGCCAGCAGTTTATCCAACTTAGGGGTCGGAGCTGCCAATGAGCAGTTCTTC. Its translation: CASSLSNLGVGAANEQFF.

This clone was seen just once. V gene TRBV3-1 (or the pseudogene TRBV3-2) combines with J gene TRBJ1-2, with 9 bases lining up with TRBD1. J gave up 7 bases and V 4 bases, and 16 bases lay outside the gene matches. This CDR3 contains 17 residues. Looked up from germline, CDR1 is LGHDT and CDR2 is YNNKEL (reference sequence). The CDR3 here is CASSPPEDRGPVGGYTF. CDR3 nucleotide sequence: TGTGCCAGCAGCCCGCCGGAGGACAGGGGCCCCGTGGGTGGCTACACCTTC.